This TCR beta chain was found in a study of T cell repertoires in cytomegalovirus infection. At the level of the study: Indicated by public TCR beta signatures were CMV infection and matching HLA type.

A single record per CDR3 protein comes from TCRdb applying MiXCR to the reads. The sample shows some 110,000 distinct CDR3 sequences, about 9.4% of them seen only once. The germline V and J ends were trimmed by 8 bases and 1 base, with 8 bases remaining between them. The CDR3 has 11 amino acids. Germline assignment: CDR1 SQVTM and CDR2 ANQGSEA. For this clonotype: As yet, its antigen is unknown.

This chain uses TRBV29-1 with TRBJ2-5; D is uncertain. The sequence derives from a human donor in good health (CMV status not recorded). Some clones in this sample may be carry-over from other donors' samples. The sequenced sample consisted of PBMCs, sequenced either directly or after in vitro stimulation (not recorded which). The CDR3 DNA reads TGCAGCTCGTCAGTCCAAGAGACCCAGTACTTC. Translated: CSSSVQETQYF.